Shown below are 27 T cell receptor beta chains from a single sample sequenced in a study of T cells in Graves' hyperthyroidism and ophthalmopathy. RNA transcripts gave rise to amplified TCR beta CDR3 regions. Using the HTBI primer set, a first-round RT-PCR was run on the TCR CDR3. TCRdb ran MiXCR on the multiplex PCR reads and lists one entry per CDR3 protein. This table holds around 420,000 distinct CDR3 sequences, 15% to 19% found once. Sequenced input: blood. The receptors were sampled from a woman between 18 and 29 years old with Graves' hyperthyroidism.

The genes are TRBV19 and TRBJ1-2, with D possibly TRBD1 on 6 matching bases. The germline V gene encodes CDR1 LNHDA and CDR2 SQIVND (reference sequence). V was pared by 5 bases and J by 4 bases, with 14 bases between. The CDR3 contains 14 residues. The CDR3 reads CASSSDSQVYGYTF. The CDR3 DNA sequence: TGTGCCAGTAGTTCGGACAGTCAAGTCTATGGCTACACCTTC.

The J gene is TRBJ2-4, the V gene TRBV12-3 or TRBV12-4; maybe TRBD1 (6 bases). The CDR3 covers 16 residues. Trimming stripped 2 bases from V and 1 base from J, with 12 bases between. The CDR3 sequence is CASSLQGRSAKNIQYF. CDR3 DNA sequence: TGTGCCAGCAGTTTACAGGGGAGATCTGCCAAAAACATTCAGTACTTC.

This clonotype has ten or more counts. V and J are TRBV5-6 and TRBJ2-5, with unresolved D. Trimming left V 3 bases short and J 6 bases short, with 18 bases between. Germline assignment: CDR1 SGHDT and CDR2 YYEEEE. The CDR3 loop spans 15 amino acids. CDR3 residues: CASSSLGRAGKTQYF. The CDR3 region has the DNA TGTGCCAGCAGCTCACTGGGCCGAGCTGGGAAGACCCAGTACTTC.

This clonotype showed up many times. J is TRBJ2-1 and V is TRBV11-2, with a tentative D call TRBD2 (5 bases). The CDR3 runs to 14 residues. Germline values: CDR1 SGHAT, CDR2 FQNNGV. V was shortened by 2 bases and J by 4 bases, with 9 bases between the two germline ends. In nucleotides, the CDR3 is TGTGCCAGCAGCTTATCACTAGAATACAATGAGCAGTTCTTC. Its translation is CASSLSLEYNEQFF.

This clonotype was detected a few times. The genes are TRBV6-1 and TRBJ2-7; the match to TRBD2 covers 7 bases. CDR1 and CDR2 (germline): MNHNS, SASEGT. The CDR3 is made up of 15 amino acids. Trimming removed 6 bases from V and 2 bases from J; junction bases left unmatched: 10. This CDR3 reads CASRYVSGDPYEQYF. In DNA form, the CDR3 reads TGTGCCAGCAGGTATGTCAGCGGGGATCCCTACGAGCAGTACTTC.

This chain links TRBV19 with TRBJ1-2; tentative D call: TRBD1 (5 bases). CDR1 LNHDA and CDR2 SQIVND come from the germline V gene (reference sequence). The CDR3 sequence is 14 residues long. Trimming removed 2 bases from V and 8 bases from J, with 15 bases in between. CDR3 residues: CASSIRGARSGYTF. CDR3 in DNA: TGTGCCAGTAGTATAAGGGGAGCCAGGAGCGGCTACACCTTC.

This clonotype appeared many times. Written as DNA, the CDR3 is TGCAGTGCTTCCTGGACCCAAAACGCAGAGACCCAGTACTTC. Its translation is CSASWTQNAETQYF. The V call is TRBV20-1, the J call TRBJ2-5, with D uncertain. This CDR3 is built from 14 residues. The V end lost 5 bases, the J end lost 4 bases, and 17 bases lay between the germline ends. The V gene's germline CDR1 is DFQATT and CDR2 SNEGSKA (reference sequence).

This clonotype showed up many times. The J gene is TRBJ1-1, the V gene TRBV18; tentative D call: TRBD1 (6 bases). V was trimmed by 0 bases and J by 4 bases, leaving 15 bases between them. Germline loops: CDR1 KGHSH, CDR2 LQKENI. The CDR3 covers 16 residues. The CDR3 sequence is CASSPPGHPPGTEAFF. For the CDR3, the DNA is TGTGCCAGCTCACCACCGGGACACCCGCCAGGCACTGAAGCTTTCTTT. Supplemented by reference TRBV18 and TRBJ1-1, the full variable domain reads NAGVMQNPRHLVRRRGQEARLRCSPMKGHSHVYWYRQLPEEGLKFMVYLQKENIIDESGMPKERFSAEFPKEGPSILRIQQVVRGDSAAYFCASSPPGHPPGTEAFFGQGTRLTVV.

Concerning this clonotype: It may be a read error: a sequence one base away is much more abundant. The V and J genes are TRBV7-8 and TRBJ1-2; 9 bases are a match to TRBD1. The length of the CDR3 is 12 residues. CDR1 SGHVS and CDR2 FQNEAQ come from the germline V gene. The CDR3 nucleotides are TGTGCCAACAGCGCGGACAGGGGCGGCTACACCTTC. Its translation is CANSADRGGYTF.

There are many counts of this clonotype. This sequence joins TRBV7-3 and TRBJ1-6; maybe TRBD1 (5 bases). The CDR3 loop spans 16 amino acids. In germline, CDR1 is SGHTA, CDR2 FQGTGA. Trimming took off 1 base at V and 4 bases at J, with 11 bases between the two ends. The CDR3 DNA sequence: TGTGCCAGCAGCTTAAGGGGGGGGTTGTATAATTCACCCCTCCACTTT. Residues: CASSLRGGLYNSPLHF.

This clonotype has only one observation. This sequence joins TRBV7-8 and TRBJ2-1; 13 positions agree with TRBD2. Per germline, CDR1 SGHVS and CDR2 FQNEAQ. The J segment lost 0 bases and the V segment lost 4 bases, leaving 6 bases of the junction unmatched. The CDR3 is 18 residues long. The CDR3 bases are TGTGCCAGCAGCTCGGGACTAGCGGGGATGAGCTCCTACAATGAGCAGTTCTTC. Amino acid sequence: CASSSGLAGMSSYNEQFF.

Ten or more counts support this clonotype. The V and J genes are TRBV10-3 and TRBJ2-3; 8 bases map to TRBD2. The germline CDR1 and CDR2 sequences are ENHRY and SYGVKD. The CDR3 runs 15 residues. V dropped 4 bases and J dropped 0; count of bases not matched to a gene: 3. The CDR3 nucleotides are TGTGCCATCAGTGTGGCTAGCGGGAGCACAGATACGCAGTATTTT. Translated, it gives CAISVASGSTDTQYF.

This clonotype has at least ten counts. This chain links TRBV20-1 with TRBJ2-5, with D uncertain. Germline V gives CDR1 DFQATT, CDR2 SNEGSKA (reference sequence). V lost 3 bases, J lost 2 bases, and 16 bases lay in between. CDR3 length equals 15 residues. The CDR3 bases are TGCAGTGCTAGGGCTTTAAACTACAGACAAGAGACCCAGTACTTC. Its translation is CSARALNYRQETQYF.

This clonotype was counted between two and nine times. V and J are TRBV29-1 and TRBJ2-1, with TRBD2 identical over 9 bases. Germline trimming cut 7 bases from V and 11 bases from J; bases unmatched to any gene: 18. Germline values: CDR1 SQVTM, CDR2 ANQGSEA. The CDR3 is 15 amino acids. This chain's CDR3 is CSAARREGTLMKQFF. The CDR3 bases are TGCAGCGCCGCCCGGCGGGAGGGAACGTTAATGAAGCAGTTCTTC.

This clonotype was recorded many times. The rearrangement uses TRBV12-3 or TRBV12-4 and TRBJ1-2; a possible D gene is TRBD1 (5 bases). V was cut by 6 bases and J by 4 bases, with 12 bases left in between. This CDR3 contains 13 residues. DNA of the CDR3: TGTGCCAGCAGCCAAGCAGGGCCCTATGGCTACACCTTC. Translated, it gives CASSQAGPYGYTF.

This clonotype was picked up a small number of times. The chain has TRBV6-2 or TRBV6-3 and TRBJ1-3, with D possibly matching TRBD1 (6 bases). This CDR3 comprises 14 residues. Germline-derived CDR1 and CDR2 are MNHEY and SVGEGT. With 8 bases removed from V and 4 bases from J, the gap between germline ends came to 15 bases. The CDR3 coding sequence is TGTGCCAGCCGGACAGCGGACGGAGGAAACACCATATATTTT. Translation: CASRTADGGNTIYF.

This rearrangement joins TRBV4-1 to TRBJ1-2; D may be TRBD1 (5 bases). V was shortened by 1 base and J by 4 bases, with 10 bases between the two germline ends. Germline V gene sequence: CDR1 MGHRA, CDR2 YSYEKL. The CDR3 loop spans 14 amino acids. In nucleotides, the CDR3 is TGCGCCAGCAGCCAAGTCGGGACGCCCTATGGCTACACCTTC. Translating it yields CASSQVGTPYGYTF.

This chain uses TRBV7-9 with TRBJ2-1, with 8 nucleotides matching TRBD1. The J segment lost 5 bases and the V segment lost 5 bases, leaving 8 bases of the junction unmatched. The CDR3 is made up of 15 amino acids. The germline gives CDR1 SEHNR, CDR2 FQNEAQ (reference sequence). CDR3 loop: CASSRQQGVNNEQFF. The CDR3 coding sequence is TGTGCCAGCAGCAGACAACAGGGGGTAAACAATGAGCAGTTCTTC.

This clonotype turned up a few times. This chain links TRBV9 with TRBJ1-5; unclear D gene. Trimming shortened V by 0 bases and J by 7 bases, and 14 bases separated the two germline ends. CDR3 length: 15 amino acids. Per germline, CDR1 SGDLS and CDR2 YYNGEE. CDR3 sequence (DNA): TGTGCCAGCAGCGTAGCTCCCGGAGAGGGACAGCCCCAGCATTTT. This encodes CASSVAPGEGQPQHF.

V gene TRBV28 combines with J gene TRBJ1-5; 7 bases line up with TRBD1. The CDR3 has 15 amino acids. V trimming: 5 bases; J trimming: 1 base; junction bases outside the gene matches: 5. Germline V gene sequence: CDR1 MDHEN, CDR2 SYDVKM. The CDR3 sequence: CASSITGDSNQPQHF. The CDR3 DNA reads TGTGCCAGCAGTATTACAGGGGACAGCAATCAGCCCCAGCATTTT.

V gene TRBV3-1 combines with J gene TRBJ1-1, with D unclear. V was shortened by 2 bases and J by 3 bases, with 7 bases between the two germline ends. Germline V gene lookup returns CDR1 LGHDT and CDR2 YNNKEL (reference sequence). The CDR3 consists of 13 residues. The CDR3 nucleotides are TGTGCCAGCAGCCAATCGCTATACACTGAAGCTTTCTTT. The encoded protein is CASSQSLYTEAFF.

Many counts were recorded for this clonotype. This CDR3 is CAISEMRDYGYTF. Here the CDR3 DNA reads TGTGCCATCAGTGAGATGCGTGACTATGGCTACACCTTC. The gene calls are TRBV10-3 and TRBJ1-2; D gene unclear. The CDR3 sequence is 13 residues long. The V end lost 2 bases, the J end lost 3 bases, and 7 bases lay between the germline ends. CDR1 ENHRY and CDR2 SYGVKD come from the germline V gene.

This clonotype was counted ten times or more. The CDR3 bases are TGTGCCATCAGTGGTCCTGCCCCGACAGGAACGGATACGCAGTATTTT. Its translation is CAISGPAPTGTDTQYF. The chain employs TRBV10-3 and TRBJ2-3, with D possibly matching TRBD1 (6 bases). This CDR3 spans 16 amino acids. Trimming cost V 4 bases and J 6 bases, with 20 bases left between them. Germline V gene sequence: CDR1 ENHRY, CDR2 SYGVKD.

This clonotype was observed at least ten times. The chain joins TRBV27 to TRBJ2-7; D ambiguous. The V gene lost 1 base and the J gene lost 2 bases, with 9 bases spanning the gap. The germline V gene encodes CDR1 MNHEY and CDR2 SMNVEV (reference sequence). CDR3 length: 14 amino acids. The CDR3, as DNA: TGTGCCAGCAGTTTATACCCCGAAACCTACGAGCAGTACTTC. Encoded protein: CASSLYPETYEQYF.

The chain recombines TRBV7-8 with TRBJ2-3; 8 bases are a match to TRBD2. The ends lost 2 bases at V and 6 bases at J; junction bases unmatched: 7. This CDR3 is built from 15 residues. From germline, CDR1 is SGHVS and CDR2 FQNEAQ. Written as DNA, the CDR3 is TGTGCCAGCAGCTTAATGCTAAGCGGGAGCGATACGCAGTATTTT. Translating it yields CASSLMLSGSDTQYF.

Many counts were recorded for this clonotype. The genes are TRBV14 and TRBJ1-1, with D possibly TRBD1 on 5 matching bases. V lost 3 bases and J lost 0, with 11 bases in between. This CDR3 has 15 residues. Germline CDR1 reads SGHDN; CDR2 reads FVKESK. The DNA for the CDR3 is TGTGCCAGCAGCCACCTCAGGGCCATGAACACTGAAGCTTTCTTT. This translates into CASSHLRAMNTEAFF.

This clonotype was observed at least ten times. The J gene is TRBJ1-2, the V gene TRBV12-3 or TRBV12-4; no clear D gene. The germline V and J ends were trimmed by 6 bases and 1 base, with 9 bases remaining between them. The CDR3 is 13 residues long. The chain's CDR3 is CASSIQFNYGYTF. As DNA, the CDR3 is TGTGCCAGCAGCATACAGTTTAACTATGGCTACACCTTC.